This is a list of T cell receptor beta chains from one sample in a study of shared clonotypes between healthy human individuals. Clones were sequenced by immunoSEQ multiplex PCR, and TCRdb holds only the in-frame ones, with some missing. The sample contains hundreds of thousands of clones, 85% to 95% of which appear only once. The specimen was naive CD8+ T cells sorted from blood. The receptors come from a woman aged 25 to 39 in good health. Each CDR3 is given with its conserved first and last residue. A D gene is named only where the DNA matches it firmly. Part of the rows lack a size; the others show once, few, many or a class for expanded clones.

TRBJ2-2 | TRBD2 | TRBV4-1 | . | CASSLIAGAGELFF | TGCGCCAGCAGCTTGATAGCGGGAGCCGGGGAGCTGTTTTTT
TRBJ2-1 | TRBD2 | TRBV7-9 | . | CASSSDLSGRGNEQFF | TGTGCCAGCAGCTCGGACCTTAGCGGGAGGGGAAATGAGCAGTTCTTC
TRBJ2-7 | TRBD1 | TRBV7-9 | . | CASSPGTALYEQYF | TGTGCCAGCAGCCCAGGGACAGCCCTCTACGAGCAGTACTTC
TRBJ2-7 | . | TRBV30 | . | CAWSVEGLGSNEQYF | TGTGCCTGGAGTGTTGAGGGTTTGGGATCCAACGAGCAGTACTTC
TRBJ2-3 | . | TRBV19 | . | CASGFLVRYF | TGTGCCAGTGGATTTTTGGTCCGGTATTTT
TRBJ2-7 | TRBD2 | TRBV6-5 | . | CASRESGGTYEQYF | TGTGCCAGCAGAGAATCCGGGGGGACCTACGAGCAGTACTTC
TRBJ1-2 | . | TRBV4-1 | . | CASSQDGRAGLSYGYTF | TGCGCCAGCAGCCAAGATGGCAGGGCAGGGTTGTCCTATGGCTACACCTTC
TRBJ2-3 | . | TRBV9 | . | CASSVEGGGLTDTQYF | TGTGCCAGCAGCGTAGAGGGGGGCGGACTCACAGATACGCAGTATTTT
TRBJ2-1 | . | TRBV5-6 | once | CASSLCWWGQASRFF | TGTGCCAGCAGCTTGTGTTGGTGGGGTCAGGCTAGTCGGTTCTTC
TRBJ2-7 | . | TRBV19 | . | CASSMNSYEQYF | TGTGCCAGTAGTATGAACTCCTACGAGCAGTACTTC
TRBJ2-3 | TRBD1 | TRBV29-1 | . | CSVEWWDRGKDTQYF | TGCAGCGTTGAATGGTGGGACAGGGGGAAGGATACGCAGTATTTT
TRBJ2-7 | . | TRBV28 | . | CASSTSGAYEQYF | TGTGCCAGCAGTACCTCAGGGGCCTACGAGCAGTACTTC
TRBJ1-3 | . | TRBV7-2 | . | CASSLWAGLLRSGNTIYF | TGTGCCAGCAGCTTATGGGCAGGTCTTCTGCGCTCTGGAAACACCATATATTTT
TRBJ2-3 | . | TRBV6-5 | . | CASSYSIGGTDTQYF | TGTGCCAGCAGTTACTCGATCGGCGGCACAGATACGCAGTATTTT
TRBJ2-7 | . | TRBV27 | . | CASSRGGSNEQYF | TGTGCCAGCAGCCGAGGGGGGTCTAATGAGCAGTACTTC
TRBJ1-1 | . | TRBV5-1 | . | CASSLFSGRTEAFF | TGCGCCAGCAGCTTATTTAGCGGAAGAACTGAAGCTTTCTTT
TRBJ2-7 | . | TRBV7-6 | . | CASSLGSHLSEQYF | TGTGCCAGCAGCTTGGGGTCCCACCTCTCCGAGCAGTACTTC
TRBJ1-1 | . | TRBV13 | . | CASNPGPNLNTEAFF | TGTGCCAGCAACCCCGGGCCCAATCTCAACACTGAAGCTTTCTTT
TRBJ2-7 | TRBD1 | TRBV27 | . | CASSLLPGQYEQYF | TGTGCCAGCAGTTTACTCCCGGGACAGTACGAGCAGTACTTC
TRBJ2-3 | . | TRBV10-2 | . | CASSERTEVTDTQYF | TGCGCCAGCAGCGAGCGGACAGAAGTCACAGATACGCAGTATTTT
TRBJ2-7 | . | TRBV2 | . | CASSLDGLSYEQYF | TGTGCCAGCAGTCTCGACGGTCTCTCCTACGAGCAGTACTTC
TRBJ2-7 | . | TRBV29-1 | . | CSVDGGSNYEQYF | TGCAGCGTTGATGGAGGGAGCAACTACGAGCAGTACTTC
TRBJ2-1 | TRBD2 | TRBV4-2 | . | CASSQGGLAVEQFF | TGTGCCAGCAGCCAAGGGGGACTAGCGGTGGAGCAGTTCTTC
TRBJ1-1 | TRBD1 | TRBV27 | . | CASSLGAGGGTEAFF | TGTGCCAGCAGTTTGGGTGCAGGGGGAGGCACTGAAGCTTTCTTT
TRBJ2-1 | . | TRBV5-1 | . | CASSLGPSRPYNEQFF | TGCGCCAGCAGCTTGGGTCCCTCCCGGCCCTACAATGAGCAGTTCTTC
TRBJ2-7 | . | TRBV5-6 | . | CASSLGRATLLYEQYF | TGTGCCAGCAGCTTGGGAAGGGCCACCTTGCTCTACGAGCAGTACTTC
TRBJ2-7 | TRBD2 | TRBV10-3 | . | CAISESGSGRAVISYEQYF | TGTGCCATCAGTGAGTCGGGGAGCGGGAGGGCCGTTATTTCCTACGAGCAGTACTTC
TRBJ2-7 | TRBD1 | TRBV28 | . | CASSPQGYEQYF | TGTGCCAGCAGCCCACAGGGGTACGAGCAGTACTTC
TRBJ2-7 | TRBD1 | TRBV30 | . | CAWAIGDRGGYEQYF | TGTGCCTGGGCTATTGGGGACAGGGGGGGCTACGAGCAGTACTTC
TRBJ2-7 | TRBD2 | TRBV5-8 | once | CASSLDFYESAGGLYEQYF | TGTGCCAGCAGCTTGGATTTTTATGAGTCGGCGGGAGGGCTTTACGAGCAGTACTTC
TRBJ1-1 | . | TRBV27 | . | CASRYRGGLNTEAFF | TGTGCCAGCAGGTATAGAGGGGGGTTGAACACTGAAGCTTTCTTT
TRBJ2-3 | . | TRBV10-2 | . | CASSSLAVTDTQYF | TGCGCCAGCAGCTCCTTAGCGGTCACAGATACGCAGTATTTT
TRBJ2-7 | TRBD1 | TRBV7-9 | . | CASSPGTGGFHEQYF | TGTGCCAGCAGCCCCGGGACAGGGGGTTTCCACGAGCAGTACTTC
TRBJ2-5 | TRBD1 | TRBV7-9 | . | CASSLIHWTGLGETQYF | TGTGCCAGCAGCTTAATCCACTGGACAGGTCTAGGGGAGACCCAGTACTTC
TRBJ2-4 | . | TRBV13 | . | CASSFGGRGVKNIQYF | TGTGCCAGCAGCTTCGGAGGGCGAGGGGTCAAAAACATTCAGTACTTC
TRBJ2-7 | . | TRBV25-1 | . | CASSARNFYEQYF | TGTGCCAGCAGTGCTCGAAACTTCTACGAGCAGTACTTC